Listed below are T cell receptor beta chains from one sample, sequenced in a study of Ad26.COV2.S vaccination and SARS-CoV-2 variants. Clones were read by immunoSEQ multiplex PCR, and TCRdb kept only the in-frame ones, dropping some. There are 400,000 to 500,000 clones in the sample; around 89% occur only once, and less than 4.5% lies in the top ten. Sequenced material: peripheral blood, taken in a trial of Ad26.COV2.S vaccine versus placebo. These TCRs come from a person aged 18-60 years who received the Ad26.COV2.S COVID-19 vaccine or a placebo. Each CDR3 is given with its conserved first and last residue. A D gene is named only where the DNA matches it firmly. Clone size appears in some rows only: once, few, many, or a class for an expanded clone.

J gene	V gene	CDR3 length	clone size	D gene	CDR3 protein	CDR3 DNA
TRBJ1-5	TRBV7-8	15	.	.	CASSLTGGSGGPQHF	TGTGCCAGCAGCTTAACCGGGGGCTCCGGCGGGCCCCAGCATTTT
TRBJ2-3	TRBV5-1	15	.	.	CASSLSGTGRDTQYF	TGCGCCAGCAGCTTAAGCGGGACAGGCCGAGATACGCAGTATTTT
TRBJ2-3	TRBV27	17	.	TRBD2	CASSPDRLAASTDTQYF	TGTGCCAGCAGCCCAGACAGACTAGCGGCTAGCACAGATACGCAGTATTTT
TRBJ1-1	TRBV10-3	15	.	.	CAISGGGPTNTEAFF	TGTGCCATCAGTGGCGGGGGCCCAACGAACACTGAAGCTTTCTTT
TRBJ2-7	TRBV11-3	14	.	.	CASSPRTGTHEQYF	TGTGCCAGCAGCCCGAGAACAGGGACCCACGAGCAGTACTTC
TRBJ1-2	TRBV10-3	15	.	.	CAINTDRYGPYGYTF	TGTGCCATCAATACAGACAGGTACGGCCCCTATGGCTACACCTTC
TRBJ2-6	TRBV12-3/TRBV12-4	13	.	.	CASSYSAGPNLTF	TGTGCCAGCAGTTACTCGGCCGGCCCTAACCTGACTTTC
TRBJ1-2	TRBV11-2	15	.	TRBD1	CASSFWTGDNYGYTF	TGTGCCAGCAGCTTCTGGACAGGGGATAACTATGGCTACACCTTC
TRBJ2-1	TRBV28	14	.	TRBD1	CASSPYTTGAQQFF	TGTGCCAGCAGTCCTTATACGACAGGGGCCCAGCAGTTCTTC
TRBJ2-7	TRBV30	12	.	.	CAWSKTNDEQYF	TGTGCCTGGAGTAAGACTAATGACGAGCAGTACTTC
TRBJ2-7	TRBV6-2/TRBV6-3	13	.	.	CASSWRGQYEQYF	TGTGCCAGCAGTTGGCGGGGCCAGTACGAGCAGTACTTC
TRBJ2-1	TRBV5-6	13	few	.	CASSLVQSSGKFF	TGTGCCAGCAGCTTGGTGCAGTCCTCTGGGAAGTTCTTC
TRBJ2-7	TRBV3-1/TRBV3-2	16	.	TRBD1	CASSQEAGRGLAEQYF	TGTGCCAGCAGCCAAGAGGCCGGTAGGGGGCTCGCCGAGCAGTACTTC
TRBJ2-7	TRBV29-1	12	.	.	CSVDSPLGEQYF	TGCAGCGTTGACAGCCCCCTCGGTGAGCAGTACTTC
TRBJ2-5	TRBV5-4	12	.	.	CASSRFGETQYF	TGTGCCAGCAGTCGGTTTGGGGAGACCCAGTACTTC